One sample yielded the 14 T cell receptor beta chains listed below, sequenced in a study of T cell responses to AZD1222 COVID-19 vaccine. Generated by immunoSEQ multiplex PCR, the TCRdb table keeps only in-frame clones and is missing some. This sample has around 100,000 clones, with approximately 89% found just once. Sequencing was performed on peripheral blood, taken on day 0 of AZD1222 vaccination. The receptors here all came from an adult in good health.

CDR3 protein: CASSRRDGDYEQYF. CDR3 DNA sequence: TGTGCCAGCAGCCGCCGGGACGGTGACTACGAGCAGTACTTC. V is TRBV13 and J is TRBJ2-7; D could derive from TRBD1 or TRBD2 (5 bases each). The length of the CDR3 is 14 residues. The V end was cut by 5 bases, the J end by 3 bases, with 14 bases between. Germline CDR1 is PRHDT and CDR2 is FYEKMQ (reference sequence).

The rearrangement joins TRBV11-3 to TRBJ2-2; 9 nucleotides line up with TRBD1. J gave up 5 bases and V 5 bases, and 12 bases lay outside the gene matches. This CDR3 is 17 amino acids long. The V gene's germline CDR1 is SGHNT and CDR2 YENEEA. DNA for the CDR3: TGTGCCAGCAGCCTCAGCGGGACAGGGCAGAAGACCGGGGAGCTGTTTTTT. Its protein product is CASSLSGTGQKTGELFF. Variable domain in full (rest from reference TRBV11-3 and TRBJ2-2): EAGVVQSPRYKIIEKKQPVAFWCNPISGHNTLYWYLQNLGQGPELLIRYENEEAVDDSQLPKDRFSAERLKGVDSTLKIQPAELGDSAVYLCASSLSGTGQKTGELFFGEGSRLTVL.

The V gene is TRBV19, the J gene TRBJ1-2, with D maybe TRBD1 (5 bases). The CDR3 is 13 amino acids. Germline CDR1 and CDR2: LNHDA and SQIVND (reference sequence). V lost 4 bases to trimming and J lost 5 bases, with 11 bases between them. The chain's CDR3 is CASSKMGPYGYTF. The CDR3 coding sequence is TGTGCCAGTAGTAAGATGGGGCCGTATGGCTACACCTTC.

The CDR3 region is CASSEMGAHEQYF. CDR3 nucleotide sequence: TGTGCCAGCAGTGAAATGGGGGCCCACGAGCAGTACTTC. The rearrangement links TRBV25-1 to TRBJ2-7, with a possible D match to TRBD1 (6 bases). In germline, CDR1 is MGHDK, CDR2 SYGVNS. The CDR3 has 13 residues. Trimming stripped 2 bases from V and 5 bases from J, with 10 bases between.

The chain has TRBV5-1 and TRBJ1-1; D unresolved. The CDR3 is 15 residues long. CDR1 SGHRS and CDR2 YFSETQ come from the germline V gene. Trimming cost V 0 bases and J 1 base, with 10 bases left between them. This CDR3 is CASSLGLGANTEAFF. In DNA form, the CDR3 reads TGCGCCAGCAGCTTGGGCTTGGGAGCGAACACTGAAGCTTTCTTT.

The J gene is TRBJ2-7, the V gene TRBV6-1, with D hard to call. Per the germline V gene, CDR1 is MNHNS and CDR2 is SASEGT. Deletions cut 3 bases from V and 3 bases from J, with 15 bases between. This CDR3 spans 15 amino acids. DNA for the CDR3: TGTGCCAGCAGTGATCAGGTCAGCTCCTACTACGAGCAGTACTTC. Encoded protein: CASSDQVSSYYEQYF.

This CDR3 reads CASSPGTGGREKLFF. CDR3 nucleotide sequence: TGTGCCAGCAGCCCCGGGACAGGGGGCCGGGAAAAACTGTTTTTT. The chain recombines TRBV7-9 with TRBJ1-4; 12 nucleotides align to TRBD1. Trimming took 5 bases from V and 8 from J; bases not matched to a gene: 6. The CDR3 loop spans 15 amino acids. CDR1 SEHNR and CDR2 FQNEAQ come from the germline V gene (reference sequence).

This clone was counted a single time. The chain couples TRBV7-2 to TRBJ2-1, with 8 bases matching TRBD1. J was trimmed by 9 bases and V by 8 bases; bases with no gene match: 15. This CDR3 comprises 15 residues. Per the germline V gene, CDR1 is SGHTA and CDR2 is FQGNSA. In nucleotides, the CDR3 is TGTGCCAGCCGGAGGACAGGGACGGGGAGGTTTGAGCAGTTCTTC. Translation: CASRRTGTGRFEQFF.

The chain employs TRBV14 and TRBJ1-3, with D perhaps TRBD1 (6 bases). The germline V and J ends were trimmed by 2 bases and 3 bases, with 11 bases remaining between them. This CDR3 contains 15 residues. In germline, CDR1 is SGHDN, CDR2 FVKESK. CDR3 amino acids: CASSQSTGGGNTIYF. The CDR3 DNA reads TGTGCCAGCAGCCAATCGACAGGCGGTGGAAACACCATATATTTT.

CDR3 loop: CASRRGQGGIGAYEQYF. CDR3 nucleotide sequence: TGCGCCAGCAGGCGGGGACAGGGGGGAATCGGGGCCTACGAGCAGTACTTC. The gene calls are TRBV10-2 and TRBJ2-7; 11 bases match TRBD1. V trimming: 6 bases; J trimming: 2 bases; junction bases outside the gene matches: 12. The CDR3 contains 17 residues. Germline CDR1 and CDR2: WSHSY and SAAADI.

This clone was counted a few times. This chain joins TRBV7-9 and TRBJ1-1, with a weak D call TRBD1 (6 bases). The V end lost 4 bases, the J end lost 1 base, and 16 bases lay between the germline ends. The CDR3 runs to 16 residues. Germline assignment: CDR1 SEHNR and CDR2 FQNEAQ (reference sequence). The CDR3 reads CASSSPGGVTNTEAFF. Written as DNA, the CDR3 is TGTGCCAGCAGCTCCCCGGGGGGCGTGACGAACACTGAAGCTTTCTTT.

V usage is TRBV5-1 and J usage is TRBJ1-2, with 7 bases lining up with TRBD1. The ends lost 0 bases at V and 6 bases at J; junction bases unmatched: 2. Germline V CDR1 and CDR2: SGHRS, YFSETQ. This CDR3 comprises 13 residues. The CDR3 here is CASSLAGQNGYTF. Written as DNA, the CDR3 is TGCGCCAGCAGCTTGGCGGGACAGAATGGCTACACCTTC.

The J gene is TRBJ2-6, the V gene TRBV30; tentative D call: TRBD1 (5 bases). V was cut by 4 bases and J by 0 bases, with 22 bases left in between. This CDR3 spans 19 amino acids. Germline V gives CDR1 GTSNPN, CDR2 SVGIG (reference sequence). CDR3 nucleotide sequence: TGTGCCTGGAATGGCAGGGTATCATCCCCCTTCTCTGGGGCCAACGTCCTGACTTTC. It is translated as CAWNGRVSSPFSGANVLTF.

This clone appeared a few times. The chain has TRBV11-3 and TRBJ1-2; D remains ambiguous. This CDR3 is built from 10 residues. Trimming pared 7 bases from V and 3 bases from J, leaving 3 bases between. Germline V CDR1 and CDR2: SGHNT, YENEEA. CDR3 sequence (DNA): TGTGCCAGCACCGACTATGGCTACACCTTC. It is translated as CASTDYGYTF.